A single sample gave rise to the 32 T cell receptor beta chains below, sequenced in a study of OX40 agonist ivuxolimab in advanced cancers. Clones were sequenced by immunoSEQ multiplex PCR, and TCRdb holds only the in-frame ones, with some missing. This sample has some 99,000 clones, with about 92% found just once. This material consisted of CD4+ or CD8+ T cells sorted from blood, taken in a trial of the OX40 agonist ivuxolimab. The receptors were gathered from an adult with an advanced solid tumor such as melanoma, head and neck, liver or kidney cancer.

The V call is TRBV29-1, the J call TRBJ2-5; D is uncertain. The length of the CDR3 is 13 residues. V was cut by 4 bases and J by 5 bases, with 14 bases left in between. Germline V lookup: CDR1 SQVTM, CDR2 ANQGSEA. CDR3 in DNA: TGCAGCGTTGGGGATGGGATGGCCGAGACCCAGTACTTC. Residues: CSVGDGMAETQYF.

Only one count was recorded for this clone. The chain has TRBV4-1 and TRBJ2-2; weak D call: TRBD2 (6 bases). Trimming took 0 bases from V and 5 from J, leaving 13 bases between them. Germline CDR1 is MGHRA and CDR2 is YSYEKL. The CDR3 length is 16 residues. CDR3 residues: CASSQDFAGRTGELFF. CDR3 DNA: TGCGCCAGCAGCCAAGATTTCGCAGGGAGGACCGGGGAGCTGTTTTTT.

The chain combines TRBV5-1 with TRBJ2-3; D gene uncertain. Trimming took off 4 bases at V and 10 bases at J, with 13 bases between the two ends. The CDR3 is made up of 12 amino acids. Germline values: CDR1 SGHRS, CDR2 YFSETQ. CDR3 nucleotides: TGCGCCAGCAGCGAGGCGCGGTACCCGCAGTATTTT. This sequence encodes CASSEARYPQYF.

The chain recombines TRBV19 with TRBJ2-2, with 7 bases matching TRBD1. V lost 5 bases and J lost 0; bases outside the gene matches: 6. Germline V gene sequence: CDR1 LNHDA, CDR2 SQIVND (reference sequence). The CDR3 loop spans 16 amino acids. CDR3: CASSGTATTNTGELFF. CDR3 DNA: TGTGCCAGTAGTGGGACAGCCACTACGAACACCGGGGAGCTGTTTTTT. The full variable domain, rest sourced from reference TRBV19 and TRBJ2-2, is DGGITQSPKYLFRKEGQNVTLSCEQNLNHDAMYWYRQDPGQGLRLIYYSQIVNDFQKGDIAEGYSVSREKKESFPLTVTSAQKNPTAFYLCASSGTATTNTGELFFGEGSRLTVL.

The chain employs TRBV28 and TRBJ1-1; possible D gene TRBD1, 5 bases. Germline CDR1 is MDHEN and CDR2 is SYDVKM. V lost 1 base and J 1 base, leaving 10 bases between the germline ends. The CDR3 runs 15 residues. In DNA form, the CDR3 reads TGTGCCAGCAGTTTATCAAGCCAGGGGAACACTGAAGCTTTCTTT. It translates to CASSLSSQGNTEAFF.

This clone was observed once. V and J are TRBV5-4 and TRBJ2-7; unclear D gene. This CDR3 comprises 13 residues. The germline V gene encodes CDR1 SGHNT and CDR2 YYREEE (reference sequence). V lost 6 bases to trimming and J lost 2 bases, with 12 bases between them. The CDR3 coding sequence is TGTGCCAGCAAATCCGAGGTCCCCTACGAGCAGTACTTC. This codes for CASKSEVPYEQYF.

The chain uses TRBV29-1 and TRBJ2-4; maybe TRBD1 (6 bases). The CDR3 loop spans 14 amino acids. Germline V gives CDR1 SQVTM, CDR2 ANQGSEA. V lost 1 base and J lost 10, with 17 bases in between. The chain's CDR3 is CSVEADSDLRIQYF. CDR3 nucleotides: TGCAGCGTTGAAGCGGACAGTGACCTCAGGATTCAGTACTTC.

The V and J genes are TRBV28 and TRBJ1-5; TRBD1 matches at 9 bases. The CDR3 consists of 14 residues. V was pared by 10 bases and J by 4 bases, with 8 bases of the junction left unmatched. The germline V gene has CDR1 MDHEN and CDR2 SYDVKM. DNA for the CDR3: TGTGCCACACAAACCGGGACAGGGAATCAGCCCCAGCATTTT. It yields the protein CATQTGTGNQPQHF.

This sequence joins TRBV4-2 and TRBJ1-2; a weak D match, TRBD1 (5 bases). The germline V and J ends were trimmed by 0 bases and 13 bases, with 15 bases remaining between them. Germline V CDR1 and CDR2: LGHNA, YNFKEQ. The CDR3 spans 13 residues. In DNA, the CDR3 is TGTGCCAGCAGCCAAGAGGGCAGGGCCGATAGCACCTTC. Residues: CASSQEGRADSTF.

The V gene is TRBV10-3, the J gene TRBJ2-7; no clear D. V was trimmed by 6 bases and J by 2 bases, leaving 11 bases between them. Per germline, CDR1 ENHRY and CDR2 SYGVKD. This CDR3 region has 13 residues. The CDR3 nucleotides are TGTGCCATCAGCCGTGGACGGGCCTACGAGCAGTACTTC. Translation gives CAISRGRAYEQYF.

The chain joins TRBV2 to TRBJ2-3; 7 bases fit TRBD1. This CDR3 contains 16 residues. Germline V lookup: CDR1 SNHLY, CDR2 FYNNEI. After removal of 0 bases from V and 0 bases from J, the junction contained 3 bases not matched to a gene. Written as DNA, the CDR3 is TGTGCCAGCAGTGAAGCGCCCAGGGGGAGCACAGATACGCAGTATTTT. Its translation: CASSEAPRGSTDTQYF.

In DNA form, the CDR3 reads TGTGCCAGCAGCGCCCTTAGAATTCCGGATTCACCCCTCCACTTT. It is translated as CASSALRIPDSPLHF. This chain uses TRBV27 with TRBJ1-6; D not resolved. V lost 6 bases, J lost 8 bases, and 17 bases lay in between. Germline V CDR1 and CDR2: MNHEY, SMNVEV (reference sequence). CDR3 length: 15 amino acids.

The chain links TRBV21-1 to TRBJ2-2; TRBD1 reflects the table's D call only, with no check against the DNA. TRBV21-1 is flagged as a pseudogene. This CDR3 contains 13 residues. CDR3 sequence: CASILDSTGELFF. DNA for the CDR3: TGTGCCAGCATCCTGGACAGCACCGGGGAGCTGTTTTTT.

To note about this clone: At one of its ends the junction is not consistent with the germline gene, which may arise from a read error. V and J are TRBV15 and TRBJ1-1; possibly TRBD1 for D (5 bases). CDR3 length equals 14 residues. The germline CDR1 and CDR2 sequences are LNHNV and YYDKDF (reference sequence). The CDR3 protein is CTTSGQAGYTEAFF. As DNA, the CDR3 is TGTACCACCAGCGGGCAGGCAGGGTACACTGAAGCTTTCTTT.

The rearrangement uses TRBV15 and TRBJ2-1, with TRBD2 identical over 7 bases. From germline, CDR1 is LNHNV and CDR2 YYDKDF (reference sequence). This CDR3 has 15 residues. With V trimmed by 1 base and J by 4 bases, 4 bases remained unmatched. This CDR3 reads CATSRAGGRYNEQFF. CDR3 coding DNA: TGTGCCACCAGCAGAGCGGGAGGTCGATACAATGAGCAGTTCTTC.

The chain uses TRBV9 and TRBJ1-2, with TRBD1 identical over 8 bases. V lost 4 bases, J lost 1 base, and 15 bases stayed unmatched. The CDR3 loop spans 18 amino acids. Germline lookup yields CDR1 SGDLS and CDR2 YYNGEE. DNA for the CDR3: TGTGCCAGCAGCCTAGTCGGCCAAACAGGGGGAAATAACTATGGCTACACCTTC. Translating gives CASSLVGQTGGNNYGYTF. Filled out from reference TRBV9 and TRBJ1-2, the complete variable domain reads DSGVTQTPKHLITATGQRVTLRCSPRSGDLSVYWYQQSLDQGLQFLIQYYNGEERAKGNILERFSAQQFPDLHSELNLSSLELGDSALYFCASSLVGQTGGNNYGYTFGSGTRLTVV.

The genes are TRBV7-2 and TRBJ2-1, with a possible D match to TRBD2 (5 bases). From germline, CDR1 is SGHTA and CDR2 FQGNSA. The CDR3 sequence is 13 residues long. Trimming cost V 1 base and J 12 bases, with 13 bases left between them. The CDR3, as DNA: TGTGCCAGCAGCTTAGACGGACGGGGTTGGCAGTTCTTC. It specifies CASSLDGRGWQFF.

The CDR3 sequence: CASSFTATMNTEAFF. The CDR3 DNA reads as TGTGCCAGCAGCTTTACAGCTACCATGAACACTGAAGCTTTCTTT. The rearrangement uses TRBV11-1 and TRBJ1-1; no firm D call. The V end was cut by 3 bases, the J end by 0 bases, with 11 bases between. Germline assignment: CDR1 SGHAT and CDR2 FQDESV (reference sequence). The CDR3 contains 15 residues.

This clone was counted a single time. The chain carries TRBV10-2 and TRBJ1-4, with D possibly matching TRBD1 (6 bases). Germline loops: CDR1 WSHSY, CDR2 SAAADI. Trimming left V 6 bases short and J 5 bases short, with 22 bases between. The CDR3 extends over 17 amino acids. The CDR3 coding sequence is TGCGCCAGCAGCGCCGGGACATTATCCGCCGGAAATGAAAAACTGTTTTTT. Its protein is CASSAGTLSAGNEKLFF.

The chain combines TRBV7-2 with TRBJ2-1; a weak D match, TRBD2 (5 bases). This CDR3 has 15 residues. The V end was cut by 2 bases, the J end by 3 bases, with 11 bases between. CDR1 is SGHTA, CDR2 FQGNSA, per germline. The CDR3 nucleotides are TGTGCCAGCAGCTTAACAGCGGCTAACTACAATGAGCAGTTCTTC. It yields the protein CASSLTAANYNEQFF.

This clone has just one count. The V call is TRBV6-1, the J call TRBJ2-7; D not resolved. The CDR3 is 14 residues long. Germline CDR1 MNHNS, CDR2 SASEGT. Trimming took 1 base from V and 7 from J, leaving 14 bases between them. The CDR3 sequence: CASSEGLGPREQYF. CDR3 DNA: TGTGCCAGCAGTGAAGGGCTAGGCCCTAGGGAGCAGTACTTC.

This CDR3 reads CAIGGTETQPQHF. The DNA of the CDR3 is TGTGCCATCGGCGGGACGGAGACTCAGCCCCAGCATTTT. This rearrangement joins TRBV10-3 to TRBJ1-5, with D possibly matching TRBD1 (5 bases). Germline CDR1 reads ENHRY; CDR2 reads SYGVKD. Trimming cost V 8 bases and J 6 bases, with 14 bases left between them. This CDR3 is built from 13 residues.

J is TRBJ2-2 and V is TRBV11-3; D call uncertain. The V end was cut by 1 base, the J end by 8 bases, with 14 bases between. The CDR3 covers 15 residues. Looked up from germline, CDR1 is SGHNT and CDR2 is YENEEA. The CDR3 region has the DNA TGTGCCAGCAGCTTAGCGGCAGTTTCGGAGGGGGAGCTGTTTTTT. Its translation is CASSLAAVSEGELFF.

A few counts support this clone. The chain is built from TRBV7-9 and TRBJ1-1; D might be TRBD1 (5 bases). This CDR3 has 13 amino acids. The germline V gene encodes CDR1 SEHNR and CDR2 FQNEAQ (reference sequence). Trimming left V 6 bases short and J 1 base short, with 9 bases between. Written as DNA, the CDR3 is TGTGCCAGCAGACCTACAGGGAACACTGAAGCTTTCTTT. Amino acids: CASRPTGNTEAFF.

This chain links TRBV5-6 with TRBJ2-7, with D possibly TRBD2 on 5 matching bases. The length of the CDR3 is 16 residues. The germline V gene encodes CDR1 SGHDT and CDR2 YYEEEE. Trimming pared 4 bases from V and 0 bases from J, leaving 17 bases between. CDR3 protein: CASSLPQRGISYEQYF. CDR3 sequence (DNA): TGTGCCAGCAGCCTCCCCCAACGGGGAATCTCCTACGAGCAGTACTTC.

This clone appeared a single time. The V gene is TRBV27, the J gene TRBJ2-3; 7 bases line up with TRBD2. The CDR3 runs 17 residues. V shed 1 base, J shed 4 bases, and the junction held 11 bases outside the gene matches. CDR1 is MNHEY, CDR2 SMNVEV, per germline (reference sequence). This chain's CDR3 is CASSLYGGGPGSDTQYF. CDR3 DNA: TGTGCCAGCAGTTTATACGGGGGAGGGCCGGGGTCAGATACGCAGTATTTT.

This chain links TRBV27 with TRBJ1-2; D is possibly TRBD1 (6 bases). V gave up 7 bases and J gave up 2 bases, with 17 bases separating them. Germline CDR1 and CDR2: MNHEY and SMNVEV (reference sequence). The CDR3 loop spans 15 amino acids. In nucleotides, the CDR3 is TGTGCCAGCACCCCCCGGGGGCCTATAAACTATGGCTACACCTTC. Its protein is CASTPRGPINYGYTF.

The CDR3 region is CASNTGRNTGELFF. The CDR3 nucleotides are TGTGCCAGTAACACCGGGAGGAACACCGGGGAGCTGTTTTTT. This rearrangement joins TRBV19 to TRBJ2-2; TRBD2 might be the D (6 bases). Germline V gene data show CDR1 as LNHDA and CDR2 as SQIVND (reference sequence). The CDR3 has 14 residues. V lost 7 bases, J lost 1 base, and 10 bases lay in between.

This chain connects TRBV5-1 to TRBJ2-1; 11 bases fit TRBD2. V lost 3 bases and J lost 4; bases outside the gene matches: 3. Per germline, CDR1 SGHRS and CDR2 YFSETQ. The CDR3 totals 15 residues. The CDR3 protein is CASSSTSGIYNEQFF. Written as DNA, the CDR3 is TGCGCCAGCAGCTCGACTAGCGGGATATACAATGAGCAGTTCTTC. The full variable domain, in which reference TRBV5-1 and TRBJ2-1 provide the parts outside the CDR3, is KAGVTQTPRYLIKTRGQQVTLSCSPISGHRSVSWYQQTPGQGLQFLFEYFSETQRNKGNFPGRFSGRQFSNSRSEMNVSTLELGDSALYLCASSSTSGIYNEQFFGPGTRLTVL.

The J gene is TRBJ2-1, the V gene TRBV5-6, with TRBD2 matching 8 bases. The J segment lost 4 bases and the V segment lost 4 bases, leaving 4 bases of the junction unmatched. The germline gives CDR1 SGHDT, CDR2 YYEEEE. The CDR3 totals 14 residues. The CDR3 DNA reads TGTGCCAGCAGCCCCGGGAGGGGGTACAATGAGCAGTTCTTC. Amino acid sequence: CASSPGRGYNEQFF.

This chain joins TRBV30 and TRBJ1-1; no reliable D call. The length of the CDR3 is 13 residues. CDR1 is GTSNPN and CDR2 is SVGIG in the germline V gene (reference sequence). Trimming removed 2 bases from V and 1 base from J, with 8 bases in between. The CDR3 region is CAWSRNANTEAFF. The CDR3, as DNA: TGTGCCTGGAGTAGGAACGCGAACACTGAAGCTTTCTTT.

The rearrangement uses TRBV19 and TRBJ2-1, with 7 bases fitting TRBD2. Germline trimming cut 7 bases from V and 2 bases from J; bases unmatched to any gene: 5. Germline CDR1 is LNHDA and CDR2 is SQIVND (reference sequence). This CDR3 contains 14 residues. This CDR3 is CASNLRGAYNEQFF. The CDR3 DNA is TGTGCCAGTAATCTCCGGGGGGCCTACAATGAGCAGTTCTTC.